This paragraph reports one TCR beta chain. As yet, its antigen is unknown. This sample also contains other DNA sequences that code for the same CDR3. This CDR3 spans 13 amino acids. The V and J ends lost 6 bases and 5 bases respectively, with 14 bases between them. Germline V gene lookup returns CDR1 SGHRS and CDR2 YFSETQ. This record belongs to a study of shared clonotypes between healthy human individuals. Study-level points and caveats: Clonotype sharing levels among donors were expected to vary with sequencing depth.

Several immunoSEQ plates received, in even portions, the genomic DNA of each subset. Clones were read by immunoSEQ multiplex PCR, and TCRdb kept only the in-frame ones, dropping some. The table records about 960,000 clones, roughly 72% of them present only once. The TCR was taken from a man younger than 30 in good health. V and J are TRBV5-1 and TRBJ1-2, with unresolved D. Sequenced: memory CD4+ T cells sorted from blood. The subset is: CD45RA-negative fraction. The CDR3 region has the DNA TGCGCCAGCACCTACGATAGCTCTTATGGCTACACCTTC. Residues: CASTYDSSYGYTF.